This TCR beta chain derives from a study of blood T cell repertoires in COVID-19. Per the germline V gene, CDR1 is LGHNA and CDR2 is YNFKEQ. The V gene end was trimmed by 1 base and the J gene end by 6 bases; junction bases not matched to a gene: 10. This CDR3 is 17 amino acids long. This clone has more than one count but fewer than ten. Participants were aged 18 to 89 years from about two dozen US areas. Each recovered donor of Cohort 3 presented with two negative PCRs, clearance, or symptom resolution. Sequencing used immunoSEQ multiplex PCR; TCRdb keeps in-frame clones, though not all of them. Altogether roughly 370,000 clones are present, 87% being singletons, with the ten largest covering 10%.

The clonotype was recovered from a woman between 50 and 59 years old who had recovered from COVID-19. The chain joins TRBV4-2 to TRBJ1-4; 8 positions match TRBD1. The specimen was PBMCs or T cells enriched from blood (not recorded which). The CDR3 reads CASSQVSVGQGDEKLFF. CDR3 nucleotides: TGTGCCAGCAGCCAAGTGTCCGTCGGACAGGGAGATGAAAAACTGTTTTTT.